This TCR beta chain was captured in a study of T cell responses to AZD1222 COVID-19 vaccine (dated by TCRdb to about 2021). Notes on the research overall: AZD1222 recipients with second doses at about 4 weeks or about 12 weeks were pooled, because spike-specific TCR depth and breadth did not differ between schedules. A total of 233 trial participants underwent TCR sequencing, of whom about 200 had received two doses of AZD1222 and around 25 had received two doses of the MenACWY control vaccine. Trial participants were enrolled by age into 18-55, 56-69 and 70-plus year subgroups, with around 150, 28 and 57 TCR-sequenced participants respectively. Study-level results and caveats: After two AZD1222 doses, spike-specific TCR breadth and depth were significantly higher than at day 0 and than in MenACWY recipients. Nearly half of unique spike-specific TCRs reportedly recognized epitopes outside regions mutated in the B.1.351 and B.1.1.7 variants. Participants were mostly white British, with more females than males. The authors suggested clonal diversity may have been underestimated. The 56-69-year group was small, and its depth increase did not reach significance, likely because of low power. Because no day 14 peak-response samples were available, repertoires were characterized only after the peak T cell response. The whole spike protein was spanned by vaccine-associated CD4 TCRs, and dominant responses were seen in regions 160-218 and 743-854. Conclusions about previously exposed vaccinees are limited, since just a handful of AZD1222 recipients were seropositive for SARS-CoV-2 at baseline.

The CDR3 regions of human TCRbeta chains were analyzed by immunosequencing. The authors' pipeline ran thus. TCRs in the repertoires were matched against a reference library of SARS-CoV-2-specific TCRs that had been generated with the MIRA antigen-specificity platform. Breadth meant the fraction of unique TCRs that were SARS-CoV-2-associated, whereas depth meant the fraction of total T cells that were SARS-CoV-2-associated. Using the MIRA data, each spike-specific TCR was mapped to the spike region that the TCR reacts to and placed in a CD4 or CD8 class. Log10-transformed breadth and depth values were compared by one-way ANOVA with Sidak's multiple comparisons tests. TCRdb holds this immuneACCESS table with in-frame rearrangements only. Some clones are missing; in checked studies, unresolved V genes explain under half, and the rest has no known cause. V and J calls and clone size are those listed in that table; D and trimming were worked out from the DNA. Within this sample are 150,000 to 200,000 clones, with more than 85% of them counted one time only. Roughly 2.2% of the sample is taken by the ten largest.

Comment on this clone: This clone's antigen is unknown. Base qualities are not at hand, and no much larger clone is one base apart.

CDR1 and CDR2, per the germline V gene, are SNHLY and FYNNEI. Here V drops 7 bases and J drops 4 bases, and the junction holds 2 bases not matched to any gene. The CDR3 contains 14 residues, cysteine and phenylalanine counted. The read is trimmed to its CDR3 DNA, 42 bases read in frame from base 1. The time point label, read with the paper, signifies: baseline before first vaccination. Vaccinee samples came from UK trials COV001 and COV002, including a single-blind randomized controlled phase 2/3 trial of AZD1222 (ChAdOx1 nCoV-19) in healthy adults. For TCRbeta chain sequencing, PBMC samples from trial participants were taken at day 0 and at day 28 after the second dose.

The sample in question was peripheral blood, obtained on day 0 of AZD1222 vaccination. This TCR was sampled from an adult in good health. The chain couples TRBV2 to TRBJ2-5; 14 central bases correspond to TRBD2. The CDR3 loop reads CASMGTSGRETQYF. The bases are TGTGCCAGCATGGGGACTAGCGGGAGAGAGACCCAGTACTTC.